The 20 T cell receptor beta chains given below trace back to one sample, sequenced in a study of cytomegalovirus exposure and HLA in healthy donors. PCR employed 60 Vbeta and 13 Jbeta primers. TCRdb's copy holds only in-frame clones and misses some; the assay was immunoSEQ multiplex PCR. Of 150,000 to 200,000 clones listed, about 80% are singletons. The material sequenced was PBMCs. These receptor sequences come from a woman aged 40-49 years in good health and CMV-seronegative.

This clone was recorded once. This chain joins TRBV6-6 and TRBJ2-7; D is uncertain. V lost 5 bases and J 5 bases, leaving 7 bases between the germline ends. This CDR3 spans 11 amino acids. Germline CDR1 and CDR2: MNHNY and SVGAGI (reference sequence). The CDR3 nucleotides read TGTGCCAGCAGTCCCCGTCACGAGCAGTACTTC. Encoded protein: CASSPRHEQYF.

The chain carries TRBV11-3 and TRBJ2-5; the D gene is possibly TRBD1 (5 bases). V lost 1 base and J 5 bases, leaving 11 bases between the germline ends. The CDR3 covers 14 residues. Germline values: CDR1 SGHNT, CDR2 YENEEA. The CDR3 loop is CASSLVQGVETQYF. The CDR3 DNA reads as TGTGCCAGCAGCTTAGTGCAGGGCGTTGAGACCCAGTACTTC.

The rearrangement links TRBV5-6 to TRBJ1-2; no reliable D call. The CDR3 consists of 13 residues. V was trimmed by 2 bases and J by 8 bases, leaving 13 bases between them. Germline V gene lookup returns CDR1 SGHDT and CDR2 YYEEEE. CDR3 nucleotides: TGTGCCAGCAGCTTCCGGGTAGCCTGGGGCTACACCTTC. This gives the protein CASSFRVAWGYTF.

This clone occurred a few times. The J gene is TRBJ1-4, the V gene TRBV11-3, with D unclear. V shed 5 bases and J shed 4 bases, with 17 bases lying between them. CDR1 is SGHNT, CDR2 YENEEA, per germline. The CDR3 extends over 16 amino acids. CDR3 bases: TGTGCCAGCAGCGAGCTAGGCGATGGTCTTAATGAAAAACTGTTTTTT. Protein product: CASSELGDGLNEKLFF.

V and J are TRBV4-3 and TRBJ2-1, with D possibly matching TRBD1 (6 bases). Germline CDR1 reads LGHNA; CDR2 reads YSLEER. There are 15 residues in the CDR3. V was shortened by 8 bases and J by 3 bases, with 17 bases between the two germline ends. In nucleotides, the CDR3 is TGCGCCAGCGGAAAGTGGGACACCCTCTACAATGAGCAGTTCTTC. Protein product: CASGKWDTLYNEQFF.

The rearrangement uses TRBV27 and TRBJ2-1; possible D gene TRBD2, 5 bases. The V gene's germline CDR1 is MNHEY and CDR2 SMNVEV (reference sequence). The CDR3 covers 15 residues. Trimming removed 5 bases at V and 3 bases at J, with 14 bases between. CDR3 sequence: CASSQTGKVYNEQFF. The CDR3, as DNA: TGTGCCAGCAGTCAGACGGGGAAGGTCTACAATGAGCAGTTCTTC.

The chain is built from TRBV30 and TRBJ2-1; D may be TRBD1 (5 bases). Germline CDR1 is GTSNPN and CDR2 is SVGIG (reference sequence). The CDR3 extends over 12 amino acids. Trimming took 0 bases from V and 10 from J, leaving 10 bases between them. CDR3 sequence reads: CAWSVDWGEQFF. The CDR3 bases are TGTGCCTGGAGTGTAGATTGGGGCGAGCAGTTCTTC.

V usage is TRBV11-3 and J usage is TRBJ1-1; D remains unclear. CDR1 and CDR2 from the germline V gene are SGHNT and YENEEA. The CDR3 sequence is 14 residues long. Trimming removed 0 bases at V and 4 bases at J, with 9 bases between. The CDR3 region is CASSLDRAGTEAFF. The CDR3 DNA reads TGTGCCAGCAGCTTAGATAGGGCGGGCACTGAAGCTTTCTTT.

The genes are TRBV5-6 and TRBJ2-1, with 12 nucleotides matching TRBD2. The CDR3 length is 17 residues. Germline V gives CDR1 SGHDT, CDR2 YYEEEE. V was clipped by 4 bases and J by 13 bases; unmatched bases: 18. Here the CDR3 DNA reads TGTGCCAGCAGCCCTAGGACTAGCGGGACTCGGTCGCTAGCACAGTTCTTC. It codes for CASSPRTSGTRSLAQFF.

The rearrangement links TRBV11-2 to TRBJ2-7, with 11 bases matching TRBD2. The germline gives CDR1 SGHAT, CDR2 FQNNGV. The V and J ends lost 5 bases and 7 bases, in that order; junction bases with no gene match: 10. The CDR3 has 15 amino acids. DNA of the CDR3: TGTGCCAGCAGCCTCGCTAGCGGGGGGACCCTGGAGCAGTACTTC. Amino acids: CASSLASGGTLEQYF.

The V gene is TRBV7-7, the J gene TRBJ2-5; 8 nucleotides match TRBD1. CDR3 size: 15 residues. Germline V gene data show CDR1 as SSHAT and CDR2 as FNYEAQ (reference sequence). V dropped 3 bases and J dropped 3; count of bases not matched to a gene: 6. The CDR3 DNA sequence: TGTGCCAGCAGCTTCGGTACAGGGGGGAAAGAGACCCAGTACTTC. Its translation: CASSFGTGGKETQYF.

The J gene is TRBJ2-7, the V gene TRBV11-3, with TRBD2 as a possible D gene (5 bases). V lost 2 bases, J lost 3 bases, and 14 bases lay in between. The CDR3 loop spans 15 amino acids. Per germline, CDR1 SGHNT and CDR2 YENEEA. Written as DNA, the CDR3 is TGTGCCAGCAGCTTACTCGGACTGCCACACTACGAGCAGTACTTC. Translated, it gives CASSLLGLPHYEQYF. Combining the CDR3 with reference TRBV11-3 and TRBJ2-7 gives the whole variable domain EAGVVQSPRYKIIEKKQPVAFWCNPISGHNTLYWYLQNLGQGPELLIRYENEEAVDDSQLPKDRFSAERLKGVDSTLKIQPAELGDSAVYLCASSLLGLPHYEQYFGPGTRLTVT.

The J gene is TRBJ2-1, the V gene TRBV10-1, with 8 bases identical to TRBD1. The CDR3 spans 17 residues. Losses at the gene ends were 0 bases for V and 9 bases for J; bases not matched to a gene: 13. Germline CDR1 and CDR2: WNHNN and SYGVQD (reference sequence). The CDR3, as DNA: TGCGCCAGCAGTGAGTCGGTGGTACAGGGGGTCCGTGGTGAGCAGTTCTTC. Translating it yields CASSESVVQGVRGEQFF.

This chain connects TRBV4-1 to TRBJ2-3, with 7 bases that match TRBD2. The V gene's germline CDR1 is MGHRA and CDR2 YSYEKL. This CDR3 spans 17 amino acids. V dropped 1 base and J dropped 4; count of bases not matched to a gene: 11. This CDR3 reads CASSQGWPTSPADTQYF. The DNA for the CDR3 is TGCGCCAGCAGCCAAGGGTGGCCGACTAGCCCCGCAGATACGCAGTATTTT.

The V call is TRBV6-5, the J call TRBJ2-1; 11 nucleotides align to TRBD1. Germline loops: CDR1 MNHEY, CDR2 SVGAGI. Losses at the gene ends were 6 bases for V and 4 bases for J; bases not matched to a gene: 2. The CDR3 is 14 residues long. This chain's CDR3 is CASRGQGAYNEQFF. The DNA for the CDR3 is TGTGCCAGCAGAGGACAGGGGGCTTACAATGAGCAGTTCTTC.

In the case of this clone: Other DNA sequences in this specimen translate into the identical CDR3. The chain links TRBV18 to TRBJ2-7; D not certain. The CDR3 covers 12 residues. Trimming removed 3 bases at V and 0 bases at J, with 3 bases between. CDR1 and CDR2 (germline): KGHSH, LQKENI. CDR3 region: CASSPSSYEQYF. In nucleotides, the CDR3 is TGTGCCAGCTCACCGAGCTCCTACGAGCAGTACTTC.

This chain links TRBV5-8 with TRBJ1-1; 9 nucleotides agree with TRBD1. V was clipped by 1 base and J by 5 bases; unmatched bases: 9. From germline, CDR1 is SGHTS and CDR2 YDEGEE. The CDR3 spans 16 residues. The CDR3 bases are TGTGCCAGCAGCTTGACCCGGGACAGGGCGAGGACTGAAGCTTTCTTT. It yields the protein CASSLTRDRARTEAFF.

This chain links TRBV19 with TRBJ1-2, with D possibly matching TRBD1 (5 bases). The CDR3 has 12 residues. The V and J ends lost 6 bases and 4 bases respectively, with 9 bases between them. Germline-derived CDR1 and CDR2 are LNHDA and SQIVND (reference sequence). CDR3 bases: TGTGCCAGTAGGGACAACCGCTATGGCTACACCTTC. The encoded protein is CASRDNRYGYTF.

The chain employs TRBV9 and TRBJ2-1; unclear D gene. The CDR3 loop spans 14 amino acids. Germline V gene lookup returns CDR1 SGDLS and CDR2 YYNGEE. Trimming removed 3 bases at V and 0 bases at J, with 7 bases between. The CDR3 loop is CASSATYSYNEQFF. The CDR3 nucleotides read TGTGCCAGCAGCGCGACTTACTCCTACAATGAGCAGTTCTTC.

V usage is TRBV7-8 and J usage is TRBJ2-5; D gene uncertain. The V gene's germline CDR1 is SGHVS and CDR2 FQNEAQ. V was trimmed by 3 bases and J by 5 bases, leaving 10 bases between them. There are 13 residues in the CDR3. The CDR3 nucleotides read TGTGCCAGCAGCTTCTCCCGGGTGGAGACCCAGTACTTC. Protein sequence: CASSFSRVETQYF.